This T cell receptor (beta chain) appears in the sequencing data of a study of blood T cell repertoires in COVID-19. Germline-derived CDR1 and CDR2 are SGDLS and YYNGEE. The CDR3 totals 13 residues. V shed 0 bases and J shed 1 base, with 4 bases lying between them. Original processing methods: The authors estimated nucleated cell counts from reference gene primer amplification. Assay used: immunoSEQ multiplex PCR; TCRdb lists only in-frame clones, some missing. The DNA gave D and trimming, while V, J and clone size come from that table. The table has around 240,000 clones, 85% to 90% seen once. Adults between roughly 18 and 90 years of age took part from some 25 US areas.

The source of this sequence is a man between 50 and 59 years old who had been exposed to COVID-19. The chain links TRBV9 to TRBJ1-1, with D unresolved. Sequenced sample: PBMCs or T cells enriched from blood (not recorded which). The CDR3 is CASSVAQNTEAFF. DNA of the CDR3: TGTGCCAGCAGCGTAGCCCAGAACACTGAAGCTTTCTTT.